This T cell receptor beta chain was identified in a study of T cell changes during pregnancy in multiple sclerosis. This clone was seen only a few times. The CDR3 totals 15 residues. The V end lost 5 bases, the J end lost 2 bases, and 18 bases lay between the germline ends. In germline, CDR1 is GTSNPN, CDR2 SVGIG (reference sequence). Sequencing used immunoSEQ multiplex PCR; TCRdb keeps in-frame clones, though not all of them. Counted here are approximately 50,000 clones, approximately 90% occurring once; the ten biggest clones make up 1.3%. V gene TRBV30 combines with J gene TRBJ1-2; D is perhaps TRBD1 (6 bases). This sequence originates from a female donor with multiple sclerosis, enrolled in a pregnancy study. This material consisted of peripheral blood, taken in the second trimester of pregnancy. Here the CDR3 DNA reads TGTGCCTGGTCGGTTACAGGGCGGTTGAACTATGGCTACACCTTC. It specifies CAWSVTGRLNYGYTF.